Described below is a single T cell receptor (beta chain) sequence and its context. Trimming cost V 5 bases and J 6 bases; bases outside gene matches: 5. The CDR3 is made up of 13 amino acids. Germline assignment: CDR1 SGHAT and CDR2 FQNNGV. This sample is drawn from a study of blood T cell repertoires in COVID-19. In the original processing: How many nucleated cells were present was estimated from reference gene primer amplification. TCRdb's copy holds only in-frame clones and misses some; the assay was immunoSEQ multiplex PCR. D and trimming were read from the DNA, whereas the V and J calls and clone size are those reported in that table. The sample consists of around 250,000 clones, approximately 89% of them appearing once. This study enrolled people aged roughly 18 to 90 from under 25 US geographic areas.

The TCR originated in a woman aged 40 to 50 who had been exposed to COVID-19. What was sequenced was PBMCs or T cells enriched from blood (not recorded which). The chain uses TRBV11-2 and TRBJ1-2; TRBD1 aligns across 8 bases. CDR3 in amino acids: CASSVTGVDGYTF. The CDR3 nucleotides are TGTGCCAGCAGCGTGACAGGGGTGGATGGCTACACCTTC. The whole variable domain, filled in from reference TRBV11-2 and TRBJ1-2, reads EAGVAQSPRYKIIEKRQSVAFWCNPISGHATLYWYQQILGQGPKLLIQFQNNGVVDDSQLPKDRFSAERLKGVDSTLKIQPAKLEDSAVYLCASSVTGVDGYTFGSGTRLTVV.